This TCR beta chain came from a study of shared clonotypes between healthy human individuals. The study's findings and limits: Some naive CD4 clonotypes, 5% to 5.5%, turned up in common across four donors.

Some clones are missing from TCRdb's copy, which holds only in-frame ones; the method was immunoSEQ multiplex PCR. There are 100,000 to 130,000 clones in the sample; 55% to 70% occur only once, and around 25% lies in the top ten. Together with CD45RO+ cells, CCR7-negative CD45RA+ TemRA cells were included in CD8 memory. This clone was observed many times. Its antigen is as yet unknown. Germline CDR1 reads LNHNV; CDR2 reads YYDKDF (reference sequence). The CDR3 has 14 residues. V shed 9 bases and J 3 bases; nucleotides not matched to a gene: 4. The rearrangement uses TRBV15 and TRBJ2-6; 8 bases align to TRBD1. Sequenced material: memory CD8+ T cells sorted from blood. As to subset: CD45RO+ cells pooled with CCR7-negative TemRA cells. The source is a woman younger than 45 in good health. This CDR3 reads CATGQGNGANVLTF. The CDR3 nucleotides are TGTGCCACTGGACAGGGCAATGGGGCCAACGTCCTGACTTTC.